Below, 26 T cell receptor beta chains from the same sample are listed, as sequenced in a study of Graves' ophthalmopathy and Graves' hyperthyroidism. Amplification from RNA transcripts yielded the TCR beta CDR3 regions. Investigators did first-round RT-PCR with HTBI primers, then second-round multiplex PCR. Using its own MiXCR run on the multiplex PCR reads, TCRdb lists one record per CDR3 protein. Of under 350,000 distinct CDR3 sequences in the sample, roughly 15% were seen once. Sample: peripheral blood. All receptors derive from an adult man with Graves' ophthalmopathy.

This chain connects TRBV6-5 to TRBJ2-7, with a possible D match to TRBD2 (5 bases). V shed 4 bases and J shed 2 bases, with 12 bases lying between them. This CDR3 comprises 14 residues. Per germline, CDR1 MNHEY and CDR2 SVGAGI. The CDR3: CASSSALGTYEQYF. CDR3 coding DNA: TGTGCCAGCAGTTCAGCCCTCGGGACCTACGAGCAGTACTTC.

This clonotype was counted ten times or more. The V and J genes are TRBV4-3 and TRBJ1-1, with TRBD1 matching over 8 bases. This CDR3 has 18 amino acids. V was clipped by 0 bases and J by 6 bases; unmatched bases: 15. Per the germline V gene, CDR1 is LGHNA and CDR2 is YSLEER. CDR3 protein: CASSQDPPGQGGFAEAFF. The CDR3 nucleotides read TGCGCCAGCAGCCAAGATCCTCCCGGACAGGGCGGATTCGCTGAAGCTTTCTTT.

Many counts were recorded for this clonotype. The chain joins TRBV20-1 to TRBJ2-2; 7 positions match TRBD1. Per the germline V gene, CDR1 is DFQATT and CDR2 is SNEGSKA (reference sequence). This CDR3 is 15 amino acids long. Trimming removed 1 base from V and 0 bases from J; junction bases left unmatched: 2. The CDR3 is CSARVTGSNTGELFF. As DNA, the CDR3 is TGCAGTGCTAGAGTGACAGGGTCGAACACCGGGGAGCTGTTTTTT.

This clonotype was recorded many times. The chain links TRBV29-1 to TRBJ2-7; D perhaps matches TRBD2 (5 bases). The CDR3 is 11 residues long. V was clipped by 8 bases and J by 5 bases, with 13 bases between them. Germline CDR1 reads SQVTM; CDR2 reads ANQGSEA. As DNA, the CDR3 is TGCAGCTCCTTGGAGGTGAACGAGCAGTACTTC. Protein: CSSLEVNEQYF.

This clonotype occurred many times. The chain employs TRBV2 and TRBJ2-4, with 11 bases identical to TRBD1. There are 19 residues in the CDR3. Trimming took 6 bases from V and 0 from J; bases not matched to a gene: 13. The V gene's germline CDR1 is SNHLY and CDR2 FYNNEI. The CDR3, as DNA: TGTGCCAGCAGAGATTACCGGGACAGGGGGGTAACAGCCAAAAACATTCAGTACTTC. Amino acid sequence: CASRDYRDRGVTAKNIQYF.

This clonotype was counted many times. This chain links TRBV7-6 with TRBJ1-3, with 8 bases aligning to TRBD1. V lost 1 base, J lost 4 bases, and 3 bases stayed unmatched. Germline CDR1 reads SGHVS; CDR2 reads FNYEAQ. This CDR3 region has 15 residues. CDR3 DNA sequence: TGTGCCAGCAGCTTAGGAGCAGGGGGCGGAAACACCATATATTTT. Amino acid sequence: CASSLGAGGGNTIYF.

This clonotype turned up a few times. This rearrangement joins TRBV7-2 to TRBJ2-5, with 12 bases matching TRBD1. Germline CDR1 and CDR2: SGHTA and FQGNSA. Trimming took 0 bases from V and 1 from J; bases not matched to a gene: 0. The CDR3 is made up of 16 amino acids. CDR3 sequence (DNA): TGTGCCAGCAGCTTAGCGGGACAGGGGGCCCAAGAGACCCAGTACTTC. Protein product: CASSLAGQGAQETQYF.

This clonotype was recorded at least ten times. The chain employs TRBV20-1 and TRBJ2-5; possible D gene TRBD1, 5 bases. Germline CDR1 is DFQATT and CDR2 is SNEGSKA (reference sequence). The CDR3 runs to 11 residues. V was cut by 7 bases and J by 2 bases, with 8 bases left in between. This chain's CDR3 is CSGRTQETQYF. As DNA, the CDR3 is TGCAGTGGAAGGACACAAGAGACCCAGTACTTC.

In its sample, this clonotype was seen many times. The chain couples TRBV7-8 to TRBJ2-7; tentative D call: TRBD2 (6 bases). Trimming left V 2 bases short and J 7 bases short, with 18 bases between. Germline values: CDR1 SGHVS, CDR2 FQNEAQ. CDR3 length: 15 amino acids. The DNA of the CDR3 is TGTGCCAGCAGCTTATGGGGACTCGTAACGCGGGAGCAGTACTTC. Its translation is CASSLWGLVTREQYF. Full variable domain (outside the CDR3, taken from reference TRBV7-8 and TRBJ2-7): GAGVSQSPRYKVAKRGQDVALRCDPISGHVSLFWYQQALGQGPEFLTYFQNEAQLDKSGLPSDRFFAERPEGSVSTLKIQRTQQEDSAVYLCASSLWGLVTREQYFGPGTRLTVT.

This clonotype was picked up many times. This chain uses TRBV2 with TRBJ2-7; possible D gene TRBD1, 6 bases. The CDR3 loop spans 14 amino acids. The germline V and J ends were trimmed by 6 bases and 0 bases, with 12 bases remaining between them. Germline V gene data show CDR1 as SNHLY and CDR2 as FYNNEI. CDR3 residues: CASRGDTISYEQYF. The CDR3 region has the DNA TGTGCCAGCAGGGGGGACACCATCTCCTACGAGCAGTACTTC.

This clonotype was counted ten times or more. The CDR3 bases are TGTGCCAGCTCACCTACAGAAAGCTATGGCTACACCTTC. Translated, it gives CASSPTESYGYTF. V gene TRBV18 combines with J gene TRBJ1-2; D uncertain. Germline-derived CDR1 and CDR2 are KGHSH and LQKENI. The CDR3 runs to 13 residues. V was trimmed by 3 bases and J by 4 bases, leaving 9 bases between them.

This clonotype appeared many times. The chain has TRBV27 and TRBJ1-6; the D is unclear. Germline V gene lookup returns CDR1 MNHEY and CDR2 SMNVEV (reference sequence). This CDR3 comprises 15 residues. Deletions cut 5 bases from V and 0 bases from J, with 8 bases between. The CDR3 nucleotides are TGTGCCAGCAGTATACAGTTCTCCTATAATTCACCCCTCCACTTT. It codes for CASSIQFSYNSPLHF.

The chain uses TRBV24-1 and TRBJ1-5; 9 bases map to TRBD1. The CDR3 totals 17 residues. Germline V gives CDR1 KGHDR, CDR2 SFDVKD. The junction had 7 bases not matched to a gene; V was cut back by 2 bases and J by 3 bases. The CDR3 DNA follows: TGTGCCACCAGTGATTCTGCCGGGACAGGGAACAATCAGCCCCAGCATTTT. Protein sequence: CATSDSAGTGNNQPQHF.

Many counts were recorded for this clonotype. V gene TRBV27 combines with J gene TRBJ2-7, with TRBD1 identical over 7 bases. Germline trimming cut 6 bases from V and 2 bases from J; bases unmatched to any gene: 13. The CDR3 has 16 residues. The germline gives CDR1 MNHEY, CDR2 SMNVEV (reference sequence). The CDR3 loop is CASSLQKTTGPYEQYF. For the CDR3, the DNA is TGTGCCAGCAGCCTCCAAAAAACGACAGGGCCCTACGAGCAGTACTTC.

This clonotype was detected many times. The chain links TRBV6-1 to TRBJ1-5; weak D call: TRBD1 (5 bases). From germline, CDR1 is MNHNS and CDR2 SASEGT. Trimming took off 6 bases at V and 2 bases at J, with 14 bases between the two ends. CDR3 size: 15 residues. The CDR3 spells CASSTDRDRNQPQHF. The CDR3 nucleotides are TGTGCCAGCAGCACCGACCGGGACCGCAATCAGCCCCAGCATTTT.

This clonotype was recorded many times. For the CDR3, the DNA is TGTGCCAGCAGTTGGGAGGCGGGAAAAGGGGGCAATCAGCCCCAGCATTTT. Its translation: CASSWEAGKGGNQPQHF. This rearrangement joins TRBV28 to TRBJ1-5; possibly TRBD1 for D (5 bases). The V gene lost 4 bases and the J gene lost 2 bases, with 18 bases spanning the gap. Germline V lookup: CDR1 MDHEN, CDR2 SYDVKM. This CDR3 comprises 17 residues.

The CDR3 DNA follows: TGTGCCAGCAGGGCGGACGCTGGGCCCCAGCATTTT. Amino acids: CASRADAGPQHF. V and J are TRBV6-1 and TRBJ1-5; D gene ambiguous. Germline V gene lookup returns CDR1 MNHNS and CDR2 SASEGT. V lost 6 bases, J lost 9 bases, and 12 bases lay in between. The CDR3 extends over 12 amino acids.

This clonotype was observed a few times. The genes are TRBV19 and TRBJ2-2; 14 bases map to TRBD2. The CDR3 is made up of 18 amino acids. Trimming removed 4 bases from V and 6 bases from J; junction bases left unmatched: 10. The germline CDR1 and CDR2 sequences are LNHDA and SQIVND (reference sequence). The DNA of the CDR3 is TGTGCCAGTAGTACACCCCCGGGACTAGCGGGAGTCTCCGGGGAGCTGTTTTTT. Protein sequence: CASSTPPGLAGVSGELFF.

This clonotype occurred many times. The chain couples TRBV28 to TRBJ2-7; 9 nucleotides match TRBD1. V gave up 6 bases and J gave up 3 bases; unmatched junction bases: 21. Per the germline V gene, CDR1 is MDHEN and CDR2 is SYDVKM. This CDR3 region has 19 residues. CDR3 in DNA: TGTGCCAGCAGCGCTAACCGGGACAGGGTCAGGTTGAGGTTCTACGAGCAGTACTTC. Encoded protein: CASSANRDRVRLRFYEQYF.

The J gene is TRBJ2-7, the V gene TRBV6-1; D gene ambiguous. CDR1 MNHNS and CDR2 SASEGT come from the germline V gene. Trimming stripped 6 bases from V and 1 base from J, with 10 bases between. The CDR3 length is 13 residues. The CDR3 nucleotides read TGTGCCAGCAGGCCAGTAACGTCCTACGAGCAGTACTTC. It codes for CASRPVTSYEQYF.

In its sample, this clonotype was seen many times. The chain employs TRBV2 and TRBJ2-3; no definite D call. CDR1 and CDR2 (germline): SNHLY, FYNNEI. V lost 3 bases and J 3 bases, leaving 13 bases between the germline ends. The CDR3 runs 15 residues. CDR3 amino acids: CASSDLDGRTDTQYF. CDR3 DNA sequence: TGTGCCAGCAGTGACCTAGATGGCCGGACAGATACGCAGTATTTT. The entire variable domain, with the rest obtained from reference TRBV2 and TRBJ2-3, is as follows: EPEVTQTPSHQVTQMGQEVILRCVPISNHLYFYWYRQILGQKVEFLVSFYNNEISEKSEIFDDQFSVERPDGSNFTLKIRSTKLEDSAMYFCASSDLDGRTDTQYFGPGTRLTVL.

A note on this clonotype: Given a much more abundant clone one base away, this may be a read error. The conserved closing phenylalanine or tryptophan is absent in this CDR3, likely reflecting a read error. The DNA of the CDR3 is TGTGCCAGCAGCTTAGTACCGGGCTACGAGCAGTACCTC. Its translation is CASSLVPGYEQYL. The chain uses TRBV13 and TRBJ2-7, with unresolved D. The ends were cut back, 1 base at V and 3 bases at J, with 7 bases in the middle. The length of the CDR3 is 13 residues. In germline, CDR1 is PRHDT, CDR2 FYEKMQ (reference sequence).

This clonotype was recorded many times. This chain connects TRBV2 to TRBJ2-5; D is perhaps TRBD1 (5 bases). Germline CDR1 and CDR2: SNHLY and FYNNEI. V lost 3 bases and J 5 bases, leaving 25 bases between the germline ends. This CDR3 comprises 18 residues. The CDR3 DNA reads TGTGCCAGCAGTGATTTCCCCCCGGACACCAGCGCGCATGAGACCCAGTACTTC. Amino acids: CASSDFPPDTSAHETQYF.

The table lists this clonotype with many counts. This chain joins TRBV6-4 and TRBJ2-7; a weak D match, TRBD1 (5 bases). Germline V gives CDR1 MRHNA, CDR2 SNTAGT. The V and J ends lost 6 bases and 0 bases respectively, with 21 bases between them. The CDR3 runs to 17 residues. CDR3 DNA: TGTGCCAGCAGCTCTCTGATAAGAGACAGCGTCTCCTACGAGCAGTACTTC. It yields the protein CASSSLIRDSVSYEQYF.

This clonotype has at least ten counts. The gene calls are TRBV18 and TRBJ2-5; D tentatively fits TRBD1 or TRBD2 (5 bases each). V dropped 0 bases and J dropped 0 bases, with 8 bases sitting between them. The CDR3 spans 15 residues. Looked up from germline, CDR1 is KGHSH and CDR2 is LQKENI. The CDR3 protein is CASSPPGPNQETQYF. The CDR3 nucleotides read TGTGCCAGCTCACCACCGGGACCCAACCAAGAGACCCAGTACTTC.

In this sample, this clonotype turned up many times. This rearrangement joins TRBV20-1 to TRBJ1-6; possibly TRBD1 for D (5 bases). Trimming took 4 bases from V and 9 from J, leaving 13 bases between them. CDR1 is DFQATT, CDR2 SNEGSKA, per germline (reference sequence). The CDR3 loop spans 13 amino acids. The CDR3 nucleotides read TGCAGTGCTAAACGGGGCGGGAGTTCACCCCTCCACTTT. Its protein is CSAKRGGSSPLHF.